This T cell receptor (beta chain) was captured in a study of T cells after yellow fever vaccination (dated by TCRdb to about 2019). Study-wide context: Libraries from fractions with low cell numbers were prepared with the SMART-Seq v4 Ultra Low Input RNA kit. Bulk TCR alpha and beta repertoires were sequenced longitudinally to track T-cell clones before and after primary and booster YFV17D yellow fever vaccination. Two healthy male donors, one aged 18 to 30 and one aged 30 to 40 years, were included in the cohort. Blood was drawn at multiple timepoints before and after primary and secondary immunization, with bulk PBMC replicates and cell subsets isolated. Here is what the overall study found, with its caveats: The study included only two donors, which limits how far the findings can be generalized. A small fraction of clonotypes showed up in both the CD4 and CD8 compartments, probably as a result of convergent recombination. After the booster, most of the clones that had expanded following primary vaccination were detected again (roughly 97% of CD4 and 80% to 90% of CD8), which suggests that memory was broadly maintained. Computational filtering was required because FACS-sorted repertoires could contain abundant contaminating clonotypes from the bulk population. Compared with the primary T-cell response, the secondary T-cell response was weaker but faster, peaking on day 5 rather than day 15.

Synthesis of TCR cDNA relied on 5'RACE template switching, a step that introduced a universal primer site along with unique molecular identifiers. cDNA synthesis was primed from both the TCR alpha and TCR beta constant segments. Library amplification involved two PCR steps, and the second step added sample barcodes and sequencing adapters. Sequencing of libraries was done on Illumina HiSeq 2500 (2x100 bp) or NovaSeq (2x150 bp). Turning to the authors' computational methods: MIGEC was used to demultiplex reads and collapse the reads into UMI consensus sequences, and MiXCR was used for V(D)J alignment. Vaccine-responding clonotypes were identified with edgeR using replicate PBMC samples, with FDR below 0.01 and a log2 fold change above 5 up to day 15 being required. Each bulk clonotype received a CD4 or CD8 identity based on whether the sequenced CD4 or CD8 repertoire contained that clonotype at higher abundance. In-frame beta chains were kept once TCRdb had trimmed the public reads at Q25 with fastp and called clones with MiXCR. Rows matching on CDR3 protein sequence are summarized as one entry with the most common DNA and genes. V and J calls and clone size were set by TCRdb, not the authors. A total of roughly 500,000 distinct CDR3 sequences appear in this sample, 15% to 20% of them only once. The ten largest make up around an eighth of the sample.

Explained via the paper, the treatment or condition label denotes: live attenuated yellow fever vaccine strain. At each blood-draw timepoint, two biological replicates of bulk PBMCs were obtained. A standard Ficoll-Paque protocol was used to isolate PBMCs from peripheral blood. TriZol was used to extract RNA from bulk PBMCs, from CD4 and CD8 fractions, and from dextramer-positive and dextramer-negative fractions. From the cysteine through the phenylalanine, the CDR3 covers 18 amino acids. CDR3 DNA is the only sequence kept; it has 54 bases, read in frame from the first base. Between the V and J ends, shortened by 1 base and 2 bases respectively, the junction contains 21 bases. In the germline V gene, CDR1 corresponds to SGHVS and CDR2 to FNYEAQ. Worth noting for this clonotype: The antigen it recognizes is unknown. No quality values exist for individual bases; no much larger clone is one base distant.

The rearrangement joined TRBV7-6 to TRBJ2-7; TRBD2 is perhaps the D gene, given 6 matching bases. The sequencing here drew on PBMCs, taken 15 days after the yellow fever booster vaccination. The sequence came from a man aged 25-40 years who received the YFV17D yellow fever vaccine. The bases are TGTGCCAGCAGCTTAGGCGACTTAGGCGGGAAACCCCCCTACGAGCAGTACTTC. Translated, this gives CASSLGDLGGKPPYEQYF. Where the CDR3 stops, the reference TRBV7-6 and TRBJ2-7 genes take over; the full variable domain is GAGVSQSPRYKVTKRGQDVALRCDPISGHVSLYWYRQALGQGPEFLTYFNYEAQQDKSGLPNDRFSAERPEGSISTLTIQRTEQRDSAMYRCASSLGDLGGKPPYEQYFGPGTRLTVT.